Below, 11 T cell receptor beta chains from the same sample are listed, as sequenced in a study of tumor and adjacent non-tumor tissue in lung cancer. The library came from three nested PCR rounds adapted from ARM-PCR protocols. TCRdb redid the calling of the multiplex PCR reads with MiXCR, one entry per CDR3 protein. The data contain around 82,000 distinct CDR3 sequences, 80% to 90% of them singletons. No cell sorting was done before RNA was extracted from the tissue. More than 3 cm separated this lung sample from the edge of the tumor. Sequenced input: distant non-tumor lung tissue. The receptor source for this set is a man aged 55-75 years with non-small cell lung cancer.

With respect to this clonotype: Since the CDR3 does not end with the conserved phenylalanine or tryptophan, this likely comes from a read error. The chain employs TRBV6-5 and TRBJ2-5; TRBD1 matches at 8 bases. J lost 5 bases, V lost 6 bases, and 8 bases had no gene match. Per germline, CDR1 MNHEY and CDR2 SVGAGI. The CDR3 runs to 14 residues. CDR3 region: CASSPRGQRETQYS. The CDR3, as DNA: TGTGCCAGCAGCCCCAGGGGGCAGCGGGAGACCCAGTACTCC.

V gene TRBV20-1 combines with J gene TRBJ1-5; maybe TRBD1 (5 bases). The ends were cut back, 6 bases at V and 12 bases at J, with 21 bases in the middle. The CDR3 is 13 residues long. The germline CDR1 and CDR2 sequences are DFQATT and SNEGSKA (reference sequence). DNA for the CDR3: TGCAGTGCCAGTCCGGGGGGAGATCAGGACCAGCATTTT. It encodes CSASPGGDQDQHF.

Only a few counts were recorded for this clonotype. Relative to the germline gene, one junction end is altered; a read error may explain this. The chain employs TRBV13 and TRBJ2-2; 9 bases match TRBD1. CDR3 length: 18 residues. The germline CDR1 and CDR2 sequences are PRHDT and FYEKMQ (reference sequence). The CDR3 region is CASSFYRNRDRATGELLF. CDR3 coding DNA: TGTGCCAGCAGCTTTTACCGAAACCGGGACAGGGCGACCGGGGAGCTGCTTTTT. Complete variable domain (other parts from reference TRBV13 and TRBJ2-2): AAGVIQSPRHLIKEKRETATLKCYPIPRHDTVYWYQQGPGQDPQFLISFYEKMQSDKGSIPDRFSAQQFSDYHSELNMSSLELGDSALYFCASSFYRNRDRATGELLFGEGSRLTVL.

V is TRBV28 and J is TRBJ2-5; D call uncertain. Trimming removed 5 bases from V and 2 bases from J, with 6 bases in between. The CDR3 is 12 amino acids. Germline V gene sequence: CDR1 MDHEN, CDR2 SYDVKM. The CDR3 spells CASSGIQETQYF. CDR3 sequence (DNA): TGTGCCAGCAGTGGGATACAAGAGACCCAGTACTTC.

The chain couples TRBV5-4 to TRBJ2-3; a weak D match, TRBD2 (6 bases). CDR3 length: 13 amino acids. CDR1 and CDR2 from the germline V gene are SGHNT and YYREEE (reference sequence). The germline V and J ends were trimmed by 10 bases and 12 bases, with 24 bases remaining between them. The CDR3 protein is CAGKTGGTDRQYF. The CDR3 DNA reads TGTGCCGGGAAGACCGGGGGAACAGATAGACAGTATTTT. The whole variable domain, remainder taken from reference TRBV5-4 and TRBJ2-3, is ETGVTQSPTHLIKTRGQQVTLRCSSQSGHNTVSWYQQALGQGPQFIFQYYREEENGRGNFPPRFSGLQFPNYSSELNVNALELDDSALYLCAGKTGGTDRQYFGPGTRLTVL.

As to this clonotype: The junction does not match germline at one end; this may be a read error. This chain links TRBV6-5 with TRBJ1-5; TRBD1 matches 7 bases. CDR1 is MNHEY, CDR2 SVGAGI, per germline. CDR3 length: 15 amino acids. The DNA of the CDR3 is TGTGCCAGCAGTTTCAGTGGACAGGATAGTCAGGCCCAGCATTTT. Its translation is CASSFSGQDSQAQHF.

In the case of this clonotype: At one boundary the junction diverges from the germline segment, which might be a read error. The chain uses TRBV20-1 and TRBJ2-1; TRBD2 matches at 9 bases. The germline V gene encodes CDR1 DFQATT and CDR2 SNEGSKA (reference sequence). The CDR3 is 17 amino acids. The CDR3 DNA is TGTAGTGCTAGAGCCTTCATACTAGCGGGCTGGCTCAATGAGCAGTCCTTC. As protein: CSARAFILAGWLNEQSF.

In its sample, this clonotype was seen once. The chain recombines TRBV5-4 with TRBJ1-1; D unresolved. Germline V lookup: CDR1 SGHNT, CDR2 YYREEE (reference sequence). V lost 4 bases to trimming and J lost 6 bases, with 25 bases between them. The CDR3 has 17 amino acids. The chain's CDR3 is CASSTGRQGRGDAEAFF. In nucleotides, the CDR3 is TGTGCCAGCAGCACCGGTCGACAAGGACGAGGCGACGCTGAAGCTTTCTTT.

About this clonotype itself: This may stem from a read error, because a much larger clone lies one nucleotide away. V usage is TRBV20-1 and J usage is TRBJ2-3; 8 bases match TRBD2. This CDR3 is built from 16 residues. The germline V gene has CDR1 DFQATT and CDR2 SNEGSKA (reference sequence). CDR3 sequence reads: CNASGSRRGGTDTQYF. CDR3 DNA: TGCAATGCTAGTGGGTCTCGGCGGGGGGGCACAGATACGCAGTATTTT.

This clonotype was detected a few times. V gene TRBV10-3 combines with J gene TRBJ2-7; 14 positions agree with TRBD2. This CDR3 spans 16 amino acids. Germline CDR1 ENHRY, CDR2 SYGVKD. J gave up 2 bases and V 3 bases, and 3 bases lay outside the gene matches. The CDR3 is CAISDPGLAGAYEQYF. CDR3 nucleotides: TGTGCCATCAGTGACCCGGGACTAGCGGGAGCCTACGAGCAGTACTTC.

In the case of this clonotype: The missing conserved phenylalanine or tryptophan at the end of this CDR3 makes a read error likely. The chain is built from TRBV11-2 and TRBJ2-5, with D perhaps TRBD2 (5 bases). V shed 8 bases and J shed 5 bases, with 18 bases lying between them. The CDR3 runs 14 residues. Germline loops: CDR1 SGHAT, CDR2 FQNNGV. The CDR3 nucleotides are TGTGCCAGCGGCTCCGGACTGGTTCTGGAGACCCAGTACTTA. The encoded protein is CASGSGLVLETQYL.